The 3 T cell receptor beta chains reported below all come from one sample, sequenced in a study of T cell responses to AZD1222 COVID-19 vaccine. The table came from immunoSEQ multiplex PCR; TCRdb's copy has only in-frame clones and leaves some out. The table lists hundreds of thousands of clones, about 92% of them singletons. The material sequenced was peripheral blood, taken on day 0 of MenACWY control vaccination. These receptors originate from an adult in good health.

This chain links TRBV6-2 or TRBV6-3 with TRBJ2-2, with 12 nucleotides matching TRBD2. Germline V CDR1 and CDR2: MNHEY, SVGEGT. The CDR3 is made up of 16 amino acids. V was clipped by 8 bases and J by 4 bases; unmatched bases: 8. The CDR3 loop reads CASGPLLAGGTGELFF. The CDR3 nucleotides are TGTGCCAGCGGCCCCTTACTAGCGGGGGGCACCGGGGAGCTGTTTTTT.

This clone was recorded only once. The V and J genes are TRBV30 and TRBJ1-5; D might be TRBD1 (5 bases). The CDR3 has 13 amino acids. The germline gives CDR1 GTSNPN, CDR2 SVGIG (reference sequence). The V end was cut by 5 bases, the J end by 2 bases, with 10 bases between. CDR3 DNA sequence: TGTGCCTGGGGGGACGCGGGCAATCAGCCCCAGCATTTT. Protein: CAWGDAGNQPQHF.

V usage is TRBV7-2 and J usage is TRBJ2-3; possibly TRBD2 for D (5 bases). This CDR3 is built from 14 residues. V was trimmed by 5 bases and J by 6 bases, leaving 15 bases between them. Per the germline V gene, CDR1 is SGHTA and CDR2 is FQGNSA. The CDR3 region is CASSPGGTRDTQYF. In nucleotides, the CDR3 is TGTGCCAGCAGCCCCGGAGGAACGCGGGATACGCAGTATTTT. Complete variable domain (other parts from reference TRBV7-2 and TRBJ2-3): GAGVSQSPSNKVTEKGKDVELRCDPISGHTALYWYRQSLGQGLEFLIYFQGNSAPDKSGLPSDRFSAERTGGSVSTLTIQRTQQEDSAVYLCASSPGGTRDTQYFGPGTRLTVL.